The 5 T cell receptor beta chains below all came from one sample that was sequenced in a study of T cell changes during pregnancy in multiple sclerosis. Using immunoSEQ multiplex PCR, the repertoire was profiled, and TCRdb retains in-frame clones only, with some absent. The data show around 52,000 clones, roughly 94% seen once. The specimen was CD4+ T cells from peripheral blood mononuclear cells, collected in the second trimester of pregnancy. The receptors derive from a female donor with multiple sclerosis, enrolled in a pregnancy study.

The rearrangement joins TRBV7-9 to TRBJ2-5; tentatively, D is TRBD2 (5 bases). Trimming took off 5 bases at V and 5 bases at J, with 18 bases between the two ends. CDR1 is SEHNR, CDR2 FQNEAQ, per germline (reference sequence). This CDR3 region has 15 residues. CDR3 coding DNA: TGTGCCAGCAGCCGTGCGGGCCAGGCAAAGGAGACCCAGTACTTC. This translates into CASSRAGQAKETQYF.

This sequence joins TRBV7-3 and TRBJ2-1; 9 nucleotides align to TRBD2. The CDR3 loop spans 14 amino acids. Germline loops: CDR1 SGHTA, CDR2 FQGTGA. Losses at the gene ends were 5 bases for V and 6 bases for J; bases not matched to a gene: 5. CDR3: CASSPSGGLNEQFF. DNA for the CDR3: TGTGCCAGCAGCCCCAGCGGGGGGCTCAATGAGCAGTTCTTC.

The J gene is TRBJ2-6, the V gene TRBV27; 10 nucleotides agree with TRBD1. This CDR3 region has 18 residues. Germline V lookup: CDR1 MNHEY, CDR2 SMNVEV (reference sequence). The V gene end was trimmed by 1 base and the J gene end by 2 bases; junction bases not matched to a gene: 5. The CDR3 nucleotides read TGTGCCAGCAGTTTATGGACAGGGGGGGTTCCTGGGGCCAACGTCCTGACTTTC. It specifies CASSLWTGGVPGANVLTF.

A few counts support this clone. The chain joins TRBV2 to TRBJ2-2, with D possibly being TRBD2 (5 bases). The V and J ends lost 7 bases and 6 bases respectively, with 18 bases between them. The CDR3 runs to 15 residues. The germline V gene encodes CDR1 SNHLY and CDR2 FYNNEI. CDR3 residues: CASKGGSVWSGELFF. The DNA for the CDR3 is TGTGCCAGCAAAGGAGGTAGTGTTTGGTCCGGGGAGCTGTTTTTT.

The CDR3 reads CASSKSQGNTEAFF. The CDR3, as DNA: TGCGCCAGCAGCAAGTCACAGGGGAACACTGAAGCTTTCTTT. J is TRBJ1-1 and V is TRBV5-1, with D maybe TRBD1 (6 bases). V was clipped by 4 bases and J by 1 base, with 11 bases between them. The CDR3 is made up of 14 amino acids. The germline V gene has CDR1 SGHRS and CDR2 YFSETQ.